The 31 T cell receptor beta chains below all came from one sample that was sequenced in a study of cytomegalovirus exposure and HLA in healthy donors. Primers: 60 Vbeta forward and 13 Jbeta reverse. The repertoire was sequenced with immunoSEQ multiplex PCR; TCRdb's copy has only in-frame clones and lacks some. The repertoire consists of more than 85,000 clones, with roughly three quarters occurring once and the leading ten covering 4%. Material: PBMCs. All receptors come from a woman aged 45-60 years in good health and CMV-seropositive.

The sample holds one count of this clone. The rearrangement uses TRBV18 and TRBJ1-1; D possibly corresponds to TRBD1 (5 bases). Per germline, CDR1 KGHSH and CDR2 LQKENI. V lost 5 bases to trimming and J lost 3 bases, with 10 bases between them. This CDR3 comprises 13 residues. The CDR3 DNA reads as TGTGCCAGCTCAAGTTGGGGGGACACTGAAGCTTTCTTT. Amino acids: CASSSWGDTEAFF.

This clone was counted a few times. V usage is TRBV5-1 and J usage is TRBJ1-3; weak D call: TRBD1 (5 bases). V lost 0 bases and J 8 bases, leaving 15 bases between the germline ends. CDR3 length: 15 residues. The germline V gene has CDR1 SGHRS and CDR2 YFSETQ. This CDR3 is CASSLEGYGGDTIYF. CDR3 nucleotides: TGCGCCAGCAGCTTGGAGGGGTATGGCGGAGACACCATATATTTT.

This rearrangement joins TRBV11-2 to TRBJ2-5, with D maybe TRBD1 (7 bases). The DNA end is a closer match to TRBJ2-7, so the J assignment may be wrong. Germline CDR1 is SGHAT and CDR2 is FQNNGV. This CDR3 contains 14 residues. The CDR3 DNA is TGTGCCAGCAGCCAGAGACAGGGAGGAGGCGAGCAGTACTTC. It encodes CASSQRQGGGEQYF.

The CDR3 sequence: CASGLPTSGEQYF. The DNA for the CDR3 is TGTGCTAGTGGTTTGCCCACTTCGGGAGAGCAGTACTTC. The V gene is TRBV12-5, the J gene TRBJ2-7; tentatively, D is TRBD2 (5 bases). CDR1 LGHNT and CDR2 FRNRAP come from the germline V gene. The germline V and J ends were trimmed by 2 bases and 7 bases, with 12 bases remaining between them. The CDR3 is made up of 13 amino acids.

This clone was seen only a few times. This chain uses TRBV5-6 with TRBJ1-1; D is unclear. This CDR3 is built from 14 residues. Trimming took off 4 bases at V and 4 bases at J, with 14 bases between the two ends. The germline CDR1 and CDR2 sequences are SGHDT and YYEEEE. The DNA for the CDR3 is TGTGCCAGCAGCCCGACGCCGGGAGGCACTGAAGCTTTCTTT. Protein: CASSPTPGGTEAFF.

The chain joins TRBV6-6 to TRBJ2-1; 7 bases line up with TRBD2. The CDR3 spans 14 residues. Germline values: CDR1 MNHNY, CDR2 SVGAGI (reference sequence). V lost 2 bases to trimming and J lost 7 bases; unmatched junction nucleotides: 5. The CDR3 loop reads CASSYRAGLNEQFF. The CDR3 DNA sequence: TGTGCCAGCAGTTACAGGGCGGGACTAAATGAGCAGTTCTTC.

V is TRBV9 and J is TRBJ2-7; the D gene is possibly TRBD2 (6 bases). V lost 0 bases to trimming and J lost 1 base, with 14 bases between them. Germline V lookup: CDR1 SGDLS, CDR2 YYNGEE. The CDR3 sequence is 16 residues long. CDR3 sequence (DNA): TGTGCCAGCAGCGTAGGATTAGGAGGGCAATCCTACGAGCAGTACTTC. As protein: CASSVGLGGQSYEQYF.

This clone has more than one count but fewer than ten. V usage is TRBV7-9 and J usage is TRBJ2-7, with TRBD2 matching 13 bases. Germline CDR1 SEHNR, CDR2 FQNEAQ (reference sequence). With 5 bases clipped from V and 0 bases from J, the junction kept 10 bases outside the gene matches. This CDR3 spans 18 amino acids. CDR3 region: CASSPKGLAGVNSYEQYF. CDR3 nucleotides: TGTGCCAGCAGCCCGAAAGGACTAGCGGGAGTGAACTCCTACGAGCAGTACTTC. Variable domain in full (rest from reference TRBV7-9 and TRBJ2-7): DTGVSQNPRHKITKRGQNVTFRCDPISEHNRLYWYRQTLGQGPEFLTYFQNEAQLEKSRLLSDRFSAERPKGSFSTLEIQRTEQGDSAMYLCASSPKGLAGVNSYEQYFGPGTRLTVT.

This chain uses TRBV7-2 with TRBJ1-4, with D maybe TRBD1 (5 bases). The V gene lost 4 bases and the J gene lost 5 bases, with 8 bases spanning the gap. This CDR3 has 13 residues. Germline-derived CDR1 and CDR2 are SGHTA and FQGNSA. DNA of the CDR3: TGTGCCAGCAGCTCAGGGCTAAATGAAAAACTGTTTTTT. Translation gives CASSSGLNEKLFF.

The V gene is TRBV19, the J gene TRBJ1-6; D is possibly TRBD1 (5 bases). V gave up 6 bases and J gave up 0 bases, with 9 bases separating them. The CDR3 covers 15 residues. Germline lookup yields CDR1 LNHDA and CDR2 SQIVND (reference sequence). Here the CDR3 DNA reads TGTGCCAGTAGGGACACCAGCTCCTATAATTCACCCCTCCACTTT. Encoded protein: CASRDTSSYNSPLHF.

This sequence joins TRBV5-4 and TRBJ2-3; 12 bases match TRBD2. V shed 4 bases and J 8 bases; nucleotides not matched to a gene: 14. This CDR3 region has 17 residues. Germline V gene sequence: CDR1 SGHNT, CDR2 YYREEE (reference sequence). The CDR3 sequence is CASSGGSLAGGPGTQYF. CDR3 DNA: TGTGCCAGCAGCGGTGGGAGCCTAGCGGGGGGGCCGGGTACGCAGTATTTT.

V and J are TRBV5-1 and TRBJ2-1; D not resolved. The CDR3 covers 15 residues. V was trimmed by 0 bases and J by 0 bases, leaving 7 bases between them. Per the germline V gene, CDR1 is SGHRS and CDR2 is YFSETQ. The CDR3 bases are TGCGCCAGCAGCTTGGCTACAGCCTCCTACAATGAGCAGTTCTTC. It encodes CASSLATASYNEQFF. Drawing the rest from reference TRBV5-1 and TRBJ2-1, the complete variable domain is KAGVTQTPRYLIKTRGQQVTLSCSPISGHRSVSWYQQTPGQGLQFLFEYFSETQRNKGNFPGRFSGRQFSNSRSEMNVSTLELGDSALYLCASSLATASYNEQFFGPGTRLTVL.

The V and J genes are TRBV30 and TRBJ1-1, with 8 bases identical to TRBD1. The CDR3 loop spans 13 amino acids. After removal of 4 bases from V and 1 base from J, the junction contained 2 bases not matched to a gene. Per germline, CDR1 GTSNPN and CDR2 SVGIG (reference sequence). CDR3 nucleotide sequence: TGTGCCTGGAAGGGGACAGGGAACACTGAAGCTTTCTTT. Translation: CAWKGTGNTEAFF.

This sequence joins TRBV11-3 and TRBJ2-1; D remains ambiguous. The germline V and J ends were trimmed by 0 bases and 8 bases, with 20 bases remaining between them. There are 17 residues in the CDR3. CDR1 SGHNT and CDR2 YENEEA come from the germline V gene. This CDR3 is CASSLETPPRSHDEQFF. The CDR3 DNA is TGTGCCAGCAGCTTAGAAACGCCCCCGAGGTCCCATGATGAGCAGTTCTTC.

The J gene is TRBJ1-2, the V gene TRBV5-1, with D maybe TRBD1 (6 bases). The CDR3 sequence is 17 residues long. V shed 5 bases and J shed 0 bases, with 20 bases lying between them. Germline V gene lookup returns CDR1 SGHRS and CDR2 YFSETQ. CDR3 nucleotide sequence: TGCGCCAGCAGACCCCAGACAGGCACGGCACCTAACTATGGCTACACCTTC. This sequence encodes CASRPQTGTAPNYGYTF.

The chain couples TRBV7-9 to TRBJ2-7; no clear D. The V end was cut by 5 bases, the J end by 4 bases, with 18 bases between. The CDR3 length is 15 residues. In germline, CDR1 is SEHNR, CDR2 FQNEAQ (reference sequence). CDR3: CASSANSLRMYEQYF. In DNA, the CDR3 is TGTGCCAGCAGCGCTAACAGTCTCCGGATGTACGAGCAGTACTTC.

CDR3 loop: CASSLIGEYYNEQFF. Written as DNA, the CDR3 is TGTGCCAGCAGCTTGATCGGTGAATACTACAATGAGCAGTTCTTC. This chain connects TRBV5-5 to TRBJ2-1; D is unclear. This CDR3 has 15 residues. The germline V and J ends were trimmed by 1 base and 3 bases, with 11 bases remaining between them. CDR1 and CDR2 (germline): SGHKS, YYEKEE (reference sequence).

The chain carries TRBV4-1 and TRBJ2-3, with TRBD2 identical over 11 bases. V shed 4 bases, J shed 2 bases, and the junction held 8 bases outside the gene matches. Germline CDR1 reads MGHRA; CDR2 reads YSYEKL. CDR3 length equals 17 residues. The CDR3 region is CASSPFLAGGNTDTQYF. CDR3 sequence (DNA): TGCGCCAGCAGCCCATTCTTAGCGGGAGGGAACACAGATACGCAGTATTTT.

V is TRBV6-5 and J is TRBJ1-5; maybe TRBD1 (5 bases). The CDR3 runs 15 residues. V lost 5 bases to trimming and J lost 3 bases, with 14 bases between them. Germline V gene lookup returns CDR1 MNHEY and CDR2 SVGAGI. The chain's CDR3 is CASSPGLTPNQPQHF. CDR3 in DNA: TGTGCCAGCAGTCCGGGACTCACACCCAATCAGCCCCAGCATTTT.

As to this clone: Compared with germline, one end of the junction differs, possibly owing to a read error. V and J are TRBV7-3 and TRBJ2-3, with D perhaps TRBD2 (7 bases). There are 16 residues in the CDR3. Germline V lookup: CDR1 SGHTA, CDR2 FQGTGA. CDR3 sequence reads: CSSSFPTTGGADTQYF. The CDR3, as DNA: TGTTCCAGCAGCTTTCCTACGACGGGGGGCGCAGATACGCAGTATTTT.

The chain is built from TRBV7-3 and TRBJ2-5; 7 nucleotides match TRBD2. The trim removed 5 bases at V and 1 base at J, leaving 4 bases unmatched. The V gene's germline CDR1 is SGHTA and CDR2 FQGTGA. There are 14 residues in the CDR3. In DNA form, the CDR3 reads TGTGCCAGCAGCCCCGGGGGGATCCAAGAGACCCAGTACTTC. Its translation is CASSPGGIQETQYF.

The CDR3 reads CASSPWTGDQPQHF. In DNA form, the CDR3 reads TGTGCCAGCAGCCCATGGACAGGGGATCAGCCCCAGCATTTT. V usage is TRBV4-2 and J usage is TRBJ1-5; TRBD1 aligns across 9 bases. V was clipped by 4 bases and J by 5 bases; unmatched bases: 3. CDR3 size: 14 residues. CDR1 and CDR2 (germline): LGHNA, YNFKEQ.

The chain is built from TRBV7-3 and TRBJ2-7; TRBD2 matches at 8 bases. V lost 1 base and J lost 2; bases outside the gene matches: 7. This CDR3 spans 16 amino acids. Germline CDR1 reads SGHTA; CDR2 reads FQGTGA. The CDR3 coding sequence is TGTGCCAGCAGCTTAAACCCCTTAGCGGGGACCTACGAGCAGTACTTC. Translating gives CASSLNPLAGTYEQYF.

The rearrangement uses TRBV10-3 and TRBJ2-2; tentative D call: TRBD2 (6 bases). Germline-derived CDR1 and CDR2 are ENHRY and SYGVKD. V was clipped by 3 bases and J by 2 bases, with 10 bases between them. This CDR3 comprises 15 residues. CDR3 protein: CAISEKAGNTGELFF. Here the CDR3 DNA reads TGTGCCATCAGTGAAAAAGCGGGTAACACCGGGGAGCTGTTTTTT.

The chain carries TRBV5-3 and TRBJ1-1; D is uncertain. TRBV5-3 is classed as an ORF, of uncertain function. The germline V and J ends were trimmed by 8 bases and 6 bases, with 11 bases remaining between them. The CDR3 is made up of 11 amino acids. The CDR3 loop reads CASRIRAEAFF. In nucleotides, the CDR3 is TGTGCCAGCCGAATTCGGGCTGAAGCTTTCTTT.

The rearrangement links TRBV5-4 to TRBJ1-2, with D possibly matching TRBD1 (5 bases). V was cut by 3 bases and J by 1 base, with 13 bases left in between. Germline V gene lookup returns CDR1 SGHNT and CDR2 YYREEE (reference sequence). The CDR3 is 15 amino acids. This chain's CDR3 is CASSSGTGDNYGYTF. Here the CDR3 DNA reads TGTGCCAGCAGCTCCGGGACGGGGGATAACTATGGCTACACCTTC.

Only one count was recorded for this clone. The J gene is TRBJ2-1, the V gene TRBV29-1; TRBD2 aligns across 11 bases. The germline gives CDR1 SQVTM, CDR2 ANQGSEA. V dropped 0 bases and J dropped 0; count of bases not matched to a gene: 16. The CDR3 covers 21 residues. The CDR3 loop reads CSVEDLYLGTSGRDSYNEQFF. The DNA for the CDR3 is TGCAGCGTTGAAGATCTATACCTGGGGACTAGCGGAAGAGACTCCTACAATGAGCAGTTCTTC.

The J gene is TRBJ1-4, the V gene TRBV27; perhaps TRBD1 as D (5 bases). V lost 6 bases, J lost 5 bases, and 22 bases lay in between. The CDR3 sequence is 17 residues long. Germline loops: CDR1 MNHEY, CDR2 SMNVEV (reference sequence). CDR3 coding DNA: TGTGCCAGCAGCAACGACGGATGGACACTCATCAATGAAAAACTGTTTTTT. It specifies CASSNDGWTLINEKLFF.

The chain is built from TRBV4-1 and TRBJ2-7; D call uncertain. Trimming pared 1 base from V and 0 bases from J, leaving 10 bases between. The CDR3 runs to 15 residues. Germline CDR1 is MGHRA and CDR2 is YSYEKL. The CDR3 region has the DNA TGCGCCAGCAGCCAAGGAGAACCTTTCTCCTACGAGCAGTACTTC. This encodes CASSQGEPFSYEQYF.

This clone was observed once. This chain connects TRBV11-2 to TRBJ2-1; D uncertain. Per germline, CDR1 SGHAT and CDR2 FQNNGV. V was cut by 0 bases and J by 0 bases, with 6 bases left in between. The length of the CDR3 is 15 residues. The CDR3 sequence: CASSLERSSYNEQFF. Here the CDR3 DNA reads TGTGCCAGCAGCTTAGAGAGGAGCTCCTACAATGAGCAGTTCTTC.

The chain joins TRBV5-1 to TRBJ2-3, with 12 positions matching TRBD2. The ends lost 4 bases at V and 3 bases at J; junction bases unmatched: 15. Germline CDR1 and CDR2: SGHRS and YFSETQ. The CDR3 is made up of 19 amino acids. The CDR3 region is CASSHTSSGGALRTDTQYF. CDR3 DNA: TGCGCCAGCAGCCACACCTCTAGCGGGGGGGCCTTAAGGACAGATACGCAGTATTTT.